The sequence of this T cell receptor (beta chain) was determined in a study of blood T cell repertoires in COVID-19 (dated by TCRdb to 2020 to 2022). Background for the entire study: The collaborator samples originated in the United States, Italy and Spain and spanned the acute and convalescent phases of COVID-19. Subjects who had been exposed to COVID-19, were actively infected with it, or had recovered from it provided the deeply sampled blood TCRbeta repertoires that made up the dataset. The sample metadata nearly always contained a de-identified subject ID, COVID-19 status, age in years and sex. Where HLA class I and class II types were available, the types were taken from metadata supplied by the sample provider, not from assay-based typing. The repertoires were made available in a free public database intended to serve as a resource for research on the immune response to SARS-CoV-2. The material from the prospective study consisted of cDNA or gDNA derived from T cells, B-cell-depleted T cells, or PBMCs. Samples came from the ongoing ImmuneRACE study (first 160 participants) plus 1,254 subjects from 6 global collaborators. Overall study results and their limits: Clinical and demographic metadata were provided uncurated, with the amount varying by source and participant.

Each collaborating institution followed its own protocols to collect whole blood in K2EDTA tubes. For TCRbeta analysis, collaborator samples were shipped as frozen whole blood, as isolated PBMCs, or as DNA extracted from either sample type. As to this clone: Its recognized antigen is unknown. It has no much larger one-base neighbor in the sample; base qualities were not kept.

The immunoSEQ Assay, a bias-controlled multiplex PCR, was used to amplify TCRbeta CDR3 regions from genomic DNA. In the original analysis: Nucleated cell counts per sample were estimated from amplification of reference gene primers within the assay. Sequence reads were collapsed and filtered to measure the absolute abundance of every unique TCRbeta CDR3 rearrangement. Productive Simpson clonality was computed per sample as the square root of Simpson's diversity index over productive rearrangements. Drawn from immuneACCESS, this table holds only the in-frame rearrangements with V and J called that TCRdb kept. Clones are partly lost; checked studies trace under half to an unresolved V gene and leave the rest unexplained. V, J and clone size are taken as reported in that table, and D and trimming were inferred from the DNA itself. Here the sample has approximately 90,000 clones; over 75% occur a single time. The leading ten clones occupy about 3.8% of the sample.

From its cysteine to its phenylalanine, the CDR3 spans 15 amino acids. The read is trimmed to its CDR3 DNA, 45 bases read in frame from base 1. From a lookup of the germline V gene, CDR1 and CDR2 are SGHAT and FQNNGV. Relative to germline, V is missing 5 bases and J is missing 7 bases, with 10 bases of the junction outside any gene match. This TCR was sampled from a man aged 60-69 years with acute or convalescent COVID-19. The sequenced material came from peripheral blood. This receptor chain uses TRBV11-2 and TRBJ2-2, and 7 junctional nucleotides match TRBD1. For the CDR3, the sequence is CASSLRTGSGGELFF. DNA sequence: TGTGCCAGCAGCCTCCGGACAGGCAGTGGCGGGGAGCTGTTTTTT.